This TCR beta chain was identified during a study of blood T cells in healthy people across ages. Study at large: About one barcoded beta molecule per two T cells came from capture by template switching. General observations from the study: The lack of PBMC sorting stopped any conclusive naive versus antigen-experienced comparison.

Sample-barcoded 5' priming and a J-beta primer mix drove a second PCR of about 7 to 11 cycles. MiXCR, applied by TCRdb to the 5' RACE reads, yields one record per CDR3 protein. This sample has hundreds of thousands of distinct CDR3 sequences, with under 25% found just once. CDR3 length: 14 residues. CDR1 is SGDLS and CDR2 is YYNGEE in the germline V gene. The sample holds a few counts of this clonotype. The antigen is unknown. Sequences were obtained from blood. This chain joins TRBV9 and TRBJ2-5; D is unresolved. Judging by the DNA end, TRBJ2-7 fits better; the J call may be wrong. This TCR came from a man aged 70 or older in good health. This CDR3 reads CASSPSLRTYEQYF. The CDR3, as DNA: TGTGCCAGCAGTCCATCCTTAAGAACCTACGAGCAGTACTTC.